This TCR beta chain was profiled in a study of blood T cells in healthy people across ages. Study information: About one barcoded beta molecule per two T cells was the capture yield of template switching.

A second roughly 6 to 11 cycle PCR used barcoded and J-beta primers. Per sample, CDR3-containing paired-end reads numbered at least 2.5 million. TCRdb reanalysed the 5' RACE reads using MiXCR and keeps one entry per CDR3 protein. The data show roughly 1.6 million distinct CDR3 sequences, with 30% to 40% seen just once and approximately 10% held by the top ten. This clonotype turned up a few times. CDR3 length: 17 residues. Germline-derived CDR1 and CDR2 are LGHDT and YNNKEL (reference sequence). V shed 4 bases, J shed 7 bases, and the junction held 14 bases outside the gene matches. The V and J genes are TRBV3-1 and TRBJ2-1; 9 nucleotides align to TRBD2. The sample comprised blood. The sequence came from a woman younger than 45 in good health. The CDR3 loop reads CASSRLRGAGGGNEQFF. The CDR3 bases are TGTGCCAGCAGCCGCCTACGAGGAGCGGGAGGAGGGAATGAGCAGTTCTTC.